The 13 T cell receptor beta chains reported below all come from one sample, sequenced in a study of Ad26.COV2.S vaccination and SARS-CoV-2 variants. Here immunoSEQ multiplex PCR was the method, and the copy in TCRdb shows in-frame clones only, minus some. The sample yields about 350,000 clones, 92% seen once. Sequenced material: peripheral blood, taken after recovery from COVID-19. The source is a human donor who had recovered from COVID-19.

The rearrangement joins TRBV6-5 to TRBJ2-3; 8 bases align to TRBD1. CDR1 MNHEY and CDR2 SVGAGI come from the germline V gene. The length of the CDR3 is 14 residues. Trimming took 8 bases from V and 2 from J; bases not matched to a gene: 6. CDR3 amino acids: CASGRTGITDTQYF. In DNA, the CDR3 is TGTGCCAGCGGAAGGACAGGGATCACAGATACGCAGTATTTT.

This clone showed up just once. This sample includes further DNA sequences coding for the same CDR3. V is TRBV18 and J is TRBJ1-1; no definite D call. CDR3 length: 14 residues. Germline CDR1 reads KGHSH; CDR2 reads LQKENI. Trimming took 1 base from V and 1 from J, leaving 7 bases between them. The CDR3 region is CASSPRASNTEAFF. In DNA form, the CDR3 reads TGTGCCAGCTCACCACGAGCCTCGAACACTGAAGCTTTCTTT.

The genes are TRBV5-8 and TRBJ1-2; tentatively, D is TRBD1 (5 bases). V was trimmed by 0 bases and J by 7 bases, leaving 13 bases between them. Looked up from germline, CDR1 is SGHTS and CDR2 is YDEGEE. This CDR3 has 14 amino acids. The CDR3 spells CASSLVGTKGGYTF. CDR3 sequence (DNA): TGTGCCAGCAGCTTGGTCGGGACTAAGGGTGGCTACACCTTC.

CDR3 sequence: CASTSPQGETEAFF. CDR3 nucleotide sequence: TGTGCCAGCACCTCTCCCCAGGGGGAAACTGAAGCTTTCTTT. The V call is TRBV2, the J call TRBJ1-1; TRBD1 matches at 7 bases. Germline CDR1 SNHLY, CDR2 FYNNEI. The CDR3 is made up of 14 amino acids. V dropped 7 bases and J dropped 5; count of bases not matched to a gene: 10.

CDR3 in amino acids: CASSGQGSSYNSPLHF. CDR3 in DNA: TGTGCCAGCAGTGGACAGGGGAGCTCCTATAATTCACCCCTCCACTTT. The J gene is TRBJ1-6, the V gene TRBV25-1, with TRBD1 matching 8 bases. J lost 0 bases, V lost 4 bases, and 2 bases had no gene match. The germline CDR1 and CDR2 sequences are MGHDK and SYGVNS. This CDR3 spans 16 amino acids. Full variable domain (remainder filled in from reference TRBV25-1 and TRBJ1-6): EADIYQTPRYLVIGTGKKITLECSQTMGHDKMYWYQQDPGMELHLIHYSYGVNSTEKGDLSSESTVSRIRTEHFPLTLESARPSHTSQYLCASSGQGSSYNSPLHFGNGTRLTVT.

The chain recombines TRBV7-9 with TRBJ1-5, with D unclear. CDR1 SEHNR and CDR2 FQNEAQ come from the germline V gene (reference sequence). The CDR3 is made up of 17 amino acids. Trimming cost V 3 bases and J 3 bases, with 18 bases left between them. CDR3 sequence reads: CASSFVESGVYNQPQHF. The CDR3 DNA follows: TGTGCCAGCAGCTTTGTCGAGTCGGGCGTTTACAATCAGCCCCAGCATTTT. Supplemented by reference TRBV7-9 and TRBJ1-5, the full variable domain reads DTGVSQNPRHKITKRGQNVTFRCDPISEHNRLYWYRQTLGQGPEFLTYFQNEAQLEKSRLLSDRFSAERPKGSFSTLEIQRTEQGDSAMYLCASSFVESGVYNQPQHFGDGTRLSIL.

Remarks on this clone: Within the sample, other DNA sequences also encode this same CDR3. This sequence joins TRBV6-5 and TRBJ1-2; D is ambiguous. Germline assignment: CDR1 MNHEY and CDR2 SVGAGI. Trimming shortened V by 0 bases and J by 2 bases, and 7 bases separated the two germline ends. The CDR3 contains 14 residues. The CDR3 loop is CASSYSGGNYGYTF. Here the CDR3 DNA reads TGTGCCAGCAGTTACTCAGGCGGGAACTATGGCTACACCTTC.

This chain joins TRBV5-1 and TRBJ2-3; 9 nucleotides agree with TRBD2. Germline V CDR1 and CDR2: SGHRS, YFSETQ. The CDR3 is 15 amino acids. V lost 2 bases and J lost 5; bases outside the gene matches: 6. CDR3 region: CASSLAGGRQDTQYF. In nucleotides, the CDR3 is TGCGCCAGCAGCTTAGCGGGGGGCCGGCAAGATACGCAGTATTTT.

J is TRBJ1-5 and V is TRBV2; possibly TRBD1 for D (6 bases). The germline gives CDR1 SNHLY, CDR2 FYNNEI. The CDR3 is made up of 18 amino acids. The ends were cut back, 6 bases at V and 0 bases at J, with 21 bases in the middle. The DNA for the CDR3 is TGTGCCAGCAGCAAAGGACAGAGTGAGGGGTATAGCAATCAGCCCCAGCATTTT. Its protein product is CASSKGQSEGYSNQPQHF.

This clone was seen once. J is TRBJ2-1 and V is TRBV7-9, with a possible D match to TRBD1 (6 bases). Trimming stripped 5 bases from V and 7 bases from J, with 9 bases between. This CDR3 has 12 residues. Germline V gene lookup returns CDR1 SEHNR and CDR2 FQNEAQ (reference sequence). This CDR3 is CASSDDRNEQFF. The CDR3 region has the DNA TGTGCCAGCAGCGACGACAGGAATGAGCAGTTCTTC.

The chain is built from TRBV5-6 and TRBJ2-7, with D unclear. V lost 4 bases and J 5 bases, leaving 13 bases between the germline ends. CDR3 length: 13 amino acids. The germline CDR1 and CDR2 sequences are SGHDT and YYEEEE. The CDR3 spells CASSPAVGNEQYF. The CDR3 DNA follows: TGTGCCAGCAGCCCGGCGGTGGGAAACGAGCAGTACTTC.

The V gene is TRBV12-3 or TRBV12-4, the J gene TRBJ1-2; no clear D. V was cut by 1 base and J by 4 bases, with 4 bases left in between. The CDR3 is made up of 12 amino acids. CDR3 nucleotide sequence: TGTGCCAGCAGTTTAGAGACCTATGGCTACACCTTC. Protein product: CASSLETYGYTF.

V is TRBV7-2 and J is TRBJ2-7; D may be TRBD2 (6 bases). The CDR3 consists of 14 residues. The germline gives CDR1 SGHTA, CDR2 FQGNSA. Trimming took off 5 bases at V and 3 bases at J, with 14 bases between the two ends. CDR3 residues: CASSPWTGLYEQYF. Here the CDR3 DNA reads TGTGCCAGCAGCCCGTGGACGGGACTCTACGAGCAGTACTTC.